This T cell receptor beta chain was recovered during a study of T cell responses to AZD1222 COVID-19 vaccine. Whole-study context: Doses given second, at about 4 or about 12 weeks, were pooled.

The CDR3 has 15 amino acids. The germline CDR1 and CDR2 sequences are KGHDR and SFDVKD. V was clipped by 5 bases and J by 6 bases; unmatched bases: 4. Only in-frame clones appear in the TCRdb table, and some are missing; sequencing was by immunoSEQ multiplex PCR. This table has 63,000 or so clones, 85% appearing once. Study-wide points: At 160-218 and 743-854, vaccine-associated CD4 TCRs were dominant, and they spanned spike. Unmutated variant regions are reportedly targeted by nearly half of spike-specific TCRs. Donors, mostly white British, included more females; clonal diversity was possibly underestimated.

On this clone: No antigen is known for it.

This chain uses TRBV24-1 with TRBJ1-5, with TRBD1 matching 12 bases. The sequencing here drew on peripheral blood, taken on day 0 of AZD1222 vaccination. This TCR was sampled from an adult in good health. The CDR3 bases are TGTGCCACCAGTGGGGGGGACAGGGGGCCTCAGCCCCAGCATTTT. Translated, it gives CATSGGDRGPQPQHF.